Following are 6 T cell receptor beta chains from one sample sequenced in a study of technical replicates of blood from several donors. TCRdb's table, derived via immunoSEQ multiplex PCR, lists solely in-frame clones and lacks some. The repertoire has 60,000 to 65,000 clones, around 86% of them found once; the top ten carry 4.5% to 5.5%. Input material: PBMCs. Receptor source: a human donor in good health. Some clones in this sample may be carry-over from other donors' samples.

The rearrangement links TRBV2 to TRBJ2-7; 14 bases match TRBD2. V dropped 4 bases and J dropped 1; count of bases not matched to a gene: 9. The CDR3 is made up of 18 amino acids. Germline V gene data show CDR1 as SNHLY and CDR2 as FYNNEI. CDR3: CASSGGTSGSEISYEQYF. For the CDR3, the DNA is TGTGCCAGCAGTGGCGGGACTAGCGGGAGTGAGATATCCTACGAGCAGTACTTC.

This chain connects TRBV11-2 to TRBJ2-5; weak D call: TRBD1 (5 bases). CDR1 and CDR2 (germline): SGHAT, FQNNGV. This CDR3 is 15 amino acids long. V lost 6 bases to trimming and J lost 1 base, with 15 bases between them. The CDR3 spells CASRSVGAVQETQYF. The CDR3 nucleotides read TGTGCCAGCAGATCGGTAGGGGCTGTCCAAGAGACCCAGTACTTC.

The chain recombines TRBV6-4 with TRBJ2-7, with D possibly TRBD2 on 6 matching bases. V lost 0 bases, J lost 2 bases, and 11 bases lay in between. The CDR3 has 15 residues. The germline gives CDR1 MRHNA, CDR2 SNTAGT. Written as DNA, the CDR3 is TGTGCCAGCAGTGACTCGCGGGGACCAACCTACGAGCAGTACTTC. It is translated as CASSDSRGPTYEQYF.

The CDR3 DNA sequence: TGTGCCAGCAACGGACAGGGTGGTCCTGAAGCTTTCTTT. Translation gives CASNGQGGPEAFF. The chain uses TRBV4-2 and TRBJ1-1, with TRBD1 matching over 8 bases. The CDR3 has 13 residues. CDR1 is LGHNA and CDR2 is YNFKEQ in the germline V gene. J was trimmed by 6 bases and V by 7 bases; bases with no gene match: 7.

The V and J genes are TRBV7-9 and TRBJ2-2; perhaps TRBD1 as D (5 bases). Germline V lookup: CDR1 SEHNR, CDR2 FQNEAQ (reference sequence). Trimming removed 3 bases from V and 0 bases from J, with 14 bases in between. The CDR3 covers 17 residues. CDR3 sequence: CASSLWAGQTNTGELFF. In DNA form, the CDR3 reads TGTGCCAGCAGCTTGTGGGCAGGGCAAACGAACACCGGGGAGCTGTTTTTT.

The rearrangement links TRBV30 to TRBJ2-7; D possibly corresponds to TRBD1 (6 bases). Germline V gene data show CDR1 as GTSNPN and CDR2 as SVGIG (reference sequence). V was pared by 1 base and J by 8 bases, with 15 bases between. CDR3 length: 13 residues. The CDR3 DNA sequence: TGTGCCTGGAGTGCCGGGACAATTGAGAAGCAGTACTTC. This gives the protein CAWSAGTIEKQYF.